The rows below give T cell receptor beta chains drawn from one sample of a study of T cell responses to AZD1222 COVID-19 vaccine. The data were produced by immunoSEQ multiplex PCR, yet TCRdb's version contains in-frame clones alone and is incomplete. The sample consists of around 130,000 clones, roughly 89% of them appearing once. The material was peripheral blood, obtained on day 0 of AZD1222 vaccination. These receptors came from an adult in good health. The CDR3 runs from the conserved cysteine through the conserved F or W. A D gene is named only where the DNA matches it firmly. A row's size may be missing; if present it is once, few, many or a size class.

TRBV7-9	-	-	TRBJ2-2	TGTGCCAGCACCTTAGTGCCGAACACCGGGGAGCTGTTTTTT	CASTLVPNTGELFF
TRBV3-1/TRBV3-2	once	-	TRBJ2-1	TGTGCCAGCAGCCGGAAGGGGGGTTCCAATGAGCAGTTCTTC	CASSRKGGSNEQFF
TRBV6-1	-	TRBD1	TRBJ2-2	TGTGCCAGCAGTGAGAGGACAGGGTCGACCGGGGAGCTGTTTTTT	CASSERTGSTGELFF
TRBV4-2	-	-	TRBJ1-5	TGTGCCAGCAGCCAAGATGAAGGGCAGGGTAAGCAGCCCCAGCATTTT	CASSQDEGQGKQPQHF
TRBV7-3	-	-	TRBJ2-2	TGTGCCAGCAGCTTAACGACTGAGGGGTGGGCCGGGGAGCTGTTTTTT	CASSLTTEGWAGELFF
TRBV7-6	-	TRBD1	TRBJ2-2	TGTGCCAGCAGCCCCAGGACAGGGATGACCGGGGAGCTGTTTTTT	CASSPRTGMTGELFF
TRBV5-8	-	TRBD1	TRBJ1-5	TGTGCCAGCAGCTTGGGACAGGGGGCCGGTCAGCCCCAGCATTTT	CASSLGQGAGQPQHF
TRBV27	once	TRBD2	TRBJ2-1	TGTGCCAGCAGTTTTCTCGGACTAGCGGCCCGAATGCAGTTCTTC	CASSFLGLAARMQFF
TRBV10-3	-	-	TRBJ2-2	TGTGCCATCAGTAATACCGGGGAGCTGTTTTTT	CAISNTGELFF
TRBV10-3	-	-	TRBJ1-1	TGTGCCATCAGTGAGCCGGGAAATACCATGAACACTGAAGCTTTCTTT	CAISEPGNTMNTEAFF